This entry describes one T cell receptor beta chain. Primed by a sample-barcoded 5' primer and a J-beta primer mix, a second PCR proceeded for 7 to 11 cycles. TCRdb called the 5' RACE reads again in MiXCR, with one record for every CDR3 protein. The table records about 1,400,000 distinct CDR3 sequences, around 39% of them present only once. Trimming removed 6 bases from V and 0 bases from J, with 12 bases in between. Germline V gene data show CDR1 as SNHLY and CDR2 as FYNNEI. There are 15 residues in the CDR3. The data were taken from a study of blood T cells in healthy people across ages. This TCR derives from a woman younger than 30 in good health. The sequenced sample consisted of blood. V is TRBV2 and J is TRBJ1-5; no definite D call. CDR3 protein: CASSGGLSSNQPQHF. As DNA, the CDR3 is TGTGCCAGCAGCGGCGGACTAAGTAGCAATCAGCCCCAGCATTTT. Combining the CDR3 with reference TRBV2 and TRBJ1-5 gives the whole variable domain EPEVTQTPSHQVTQMGQEVILRCVPISNHLYFYWYRQILGQKVEFLVSFYNNEISEKSEIFDDQFSVERPDGSNFTLKIRSTKLEDSAMYFCASSGGLSSNQPQHFGDGTRLSIL.